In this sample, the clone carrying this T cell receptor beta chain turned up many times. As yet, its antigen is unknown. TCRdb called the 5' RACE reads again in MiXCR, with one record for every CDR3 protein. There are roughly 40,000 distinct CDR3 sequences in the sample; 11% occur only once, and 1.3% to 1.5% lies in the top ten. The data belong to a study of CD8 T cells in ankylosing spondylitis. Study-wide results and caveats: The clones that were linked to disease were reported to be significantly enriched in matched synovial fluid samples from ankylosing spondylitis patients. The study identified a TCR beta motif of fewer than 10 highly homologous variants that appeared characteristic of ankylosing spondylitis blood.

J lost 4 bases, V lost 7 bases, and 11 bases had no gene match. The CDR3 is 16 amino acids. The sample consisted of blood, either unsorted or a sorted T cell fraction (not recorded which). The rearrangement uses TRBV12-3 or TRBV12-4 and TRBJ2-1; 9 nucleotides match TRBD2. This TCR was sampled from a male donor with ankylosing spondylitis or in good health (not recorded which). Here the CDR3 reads CASTPRASGVYNEQFF. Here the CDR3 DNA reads TGTGCCAGCACCCCTCGGGCTAGCGGGGTGTACAATGAGCAGTTCTTC.